Listed below are T cell receptor beta chains from one sample, sequenced in a study of beta chain features in type 1 diabetes. The method was immunoSEQ multiplex PCR; TCRdb's version includes in-frame clones alone and lacks a portion of them. The repertoire has some 44,000 clones, over 50% of them found once; the top ten carry 2.1%. The sample consisted of Tregs from blood. All receptors come from a young woman in good health. Both conserved end residues are part of each CDR3. Fields, in order: clone size, V gene, D gene, J gene, CDR3 DNA, CDR3 protein. A D gene is named only where the DNA matches it firmly. Clone size is given for some rows only: seen once, a few or many times, or a class if the clone is expanded.

>medium-sized|TRBV7-9|TRBD1|TRBJ1-4
TGTGCCAGCAGCTCTCACAGGGGTATGGGGTTGAAACTGTTTTTT
CASSSHRGMGLKLFF
>.|TRBV2|TRBD1|TRBJ1-1
TGTGCCAGCAGGGGGGACAGGGGGAAAGCTTTCTTT
CASRGDRGKAFF
>.|TRBV6-5|.|TRBJ2-3
TGTGCCAGCAGTTACTCGAGAAAGGCGGGAGATACGCAGTATTTT
CASSYSRKAGDTQYF
>.|TRBV30|TRBD2|TRBJ2-1
TGTGCCTGGAGTGAGACCTCTACTCGGACTAGTAAGCAGTTCTTC
CAWSETSTRTSKQFF
>.|TRBV18|.|TRBJ2-5
TGTGCCAGCTCACCACGGTCCGGGAACCAAGAGACCCAGTACTTC
CASSPRSGNQETQYF
>.|TRBV18|TRBD2|TRBJ2-7
TGTGCCAGCTCACCACCGCTAGCGGGAGACCACGAGCAGTACTTC
CASSPPLAGDHEQYF
>.|TRBV14|.|TRBJ1-5
TGTGCCAGCAGCCAAGATGAAGGGGGGAGGGTCAATCAGCCCCAGCATTTT
CASSQDEGGRVNQPQHF
>.|TRBV5-1|TRBD1|TRBJ1-1
TGCGCCAGCAGCTCGAGGACCAAGACAGGGTCGGGCACTGAAGCTTTCTTT
CASSSRTKTGSGTEAFF
>.|TRBV6-5|TRBD2|TRBJ2-7
TGTGCCAGCAGGGGACTAGCGGGAGGGCCATACGAGCAGTACTTC
CASRGLAGGPYEQYF
>few|TRBV6-1|TRBD1|TRBJ2-7
TGTGCCAGCAGGGGGACAGGGAGGAATTACGAGCAGTACTTC
CASRGTGRNYEQYF
>.|TRBV18|.|TRBJ1-3
TGTGCCAGCTCACCTCTATCAGCGGGGTTCTCTGGAAACACCATATATTTT
CASSPLSAGFSGNTIYF
>.|TRBV6-5|TRBD1|TRBJ2-2
TGTGCCAGCAGGGGGACAGGGCAAGCCGGGGAGCTGTTTTTT
CASRGTGQAGELFF
>few|TRBV10-3|.|TRBJ2-1
TGTGCCATCAGTGAGCTAAGATCTAGCTCGCACAATGAGCAGTTCTTC
CAISELRSSSHNEQFF
>.|TRBV7-2|TRBD1|TRBJ2-7
TGTGCCAGCAGCAGGGACAGGAATTACGAGCAGTACTTC
CASSRDRNYEQYF
>few|TRBV4-1|.|TRBJ1-4
TGCGCCAGCAGCCAAGGGACAGCTGCAACTAATGAAAAACTGTTTTTT
CASSQGTAATNEKLFF
>few|TRBV19|.|TRBJ1-1
TGTGCCAGTAGTATTGGAGGAGGGAGGACTGAAGCTTTCTTT
CASSIGGGRTEAFF
>few|TRBV7-9|TRBD1|TRBJ2-3
TGTGCCAGCAGCTTATTGGGCAGGGGGCTTGGAGATACGCAGTATTTT
CASSLLGRGLGDTQYF
>.|TRBV27|TRBD1|TRBJ2-7
TGTGCCAGCAGTGTCCGACAGGGGCCCTACGAGCAGTACTTC
CASSVRQGPYEQYF
>.|TRBV4-2|TRBD2|TRBJ2-1
TGTGCCAGCAGCCAAGATCAGGGGACTAGCAGGGTCAATGAGCAGTTCTTC
CASSQDQGTSRVNEQFF
>few|TRBV7-2|TRBD1|TRBJ2-7
TGTGCCAGCAGCCCAAGACAGGGCTACGAGCAGTACTTC
CASSPRQGYEQYF
>.|TRBV28|.|TRBJ2-5
TGTGCCAGCAGTCCAAGATTCGGAGGAGAGACCCAGTACTTC
CASSPRFGGETQYF
>.|TRBV30|.|TRBJ2-3
TGTGCCTGGAGTAAGGGGTTTGCAACAGATACGCAGTATTTT
CAWSKGFATDTQYF
>few|TRBV15|TRBD2|TRBJ2-2
TGTGCCACCAGCCTCCTGGAACTAGCGACGGGGGAGCTGTTTTTT
CATSLLELATGELFF
>medium-sized|TRBV7-9|.|TRBJ1-4
TGTGCCAGCAGGCGCGGACAGCCCTATGCAACTAATGAAAAACTGTTTTTT
CASRRGQPYATNEKLFF
>.|TRBV5-6|.|TRBJ2-5
TGTGCCAGCAGCTTGGCCGGGACTGTTCAAGAGACCCAGTACTTC
CASSLAGTVQETQYF
>.|TRBV29-1|.|TRBJ2-7
TGCAGCGTTCTAAGACTAGACGAGCAGTACTTC
CSVLRLDEQYF